The entry that follows covers one TCR beta chain sequence. The source of the sample is a study of blood T cell repertoires in COVID-19. The germline V gene encodes CDR1 SGHTA and CDR2 FQGNSA. The CDR3 extends over 13 amino acids. V was pared by 6 bases and J by 2 bases, with 10 bases between. TCRdb's table, derived via immunoSEQ multiplex PCR, lists solely in-frame clones and lacks some. This table has about 370,000 clones, 85% to 90% appearing once. Source material: PBMCs or T cells enriched from blood (not recorded which). The genes are TRBV7-2 and TRBJ1-2; D is unresolved. This sequence originates from a man aged 18 to 35 who had recovered from COVID-19. The CDR3 DNA follows: TGTGCCAGCAGGCTAGACGTAAACTATGGCTACACCTTC. Amino acids: CASRLDVNYGYTF.